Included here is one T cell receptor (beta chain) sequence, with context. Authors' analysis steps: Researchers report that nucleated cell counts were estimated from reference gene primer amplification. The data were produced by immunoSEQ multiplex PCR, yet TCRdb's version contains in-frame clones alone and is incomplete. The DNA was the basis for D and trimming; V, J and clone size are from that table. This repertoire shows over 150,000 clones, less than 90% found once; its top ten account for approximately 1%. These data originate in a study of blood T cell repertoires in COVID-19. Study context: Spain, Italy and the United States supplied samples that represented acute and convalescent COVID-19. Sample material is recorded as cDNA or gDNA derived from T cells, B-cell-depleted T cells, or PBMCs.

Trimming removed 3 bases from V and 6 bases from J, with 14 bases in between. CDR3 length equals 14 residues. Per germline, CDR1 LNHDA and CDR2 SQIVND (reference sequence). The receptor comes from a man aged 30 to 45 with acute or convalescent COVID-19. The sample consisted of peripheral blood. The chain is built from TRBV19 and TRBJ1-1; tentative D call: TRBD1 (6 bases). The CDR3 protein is CASSITGIIAEAFF. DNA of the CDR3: TGTGCCAGTAGTATCACAGGGATTATAGCTGAAGCTTTCTTT. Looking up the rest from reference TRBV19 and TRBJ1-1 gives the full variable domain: DGGITQSPKYLFRKEGQNVTLSCEQNLNHDAMYWYRQDPGQGLRLIYYSQIVNDFQKGDIAEGYSVSREKKESFPLTVTSAQKNPTAFYLCASSITGIIAEAFFGQGTRLTVV.